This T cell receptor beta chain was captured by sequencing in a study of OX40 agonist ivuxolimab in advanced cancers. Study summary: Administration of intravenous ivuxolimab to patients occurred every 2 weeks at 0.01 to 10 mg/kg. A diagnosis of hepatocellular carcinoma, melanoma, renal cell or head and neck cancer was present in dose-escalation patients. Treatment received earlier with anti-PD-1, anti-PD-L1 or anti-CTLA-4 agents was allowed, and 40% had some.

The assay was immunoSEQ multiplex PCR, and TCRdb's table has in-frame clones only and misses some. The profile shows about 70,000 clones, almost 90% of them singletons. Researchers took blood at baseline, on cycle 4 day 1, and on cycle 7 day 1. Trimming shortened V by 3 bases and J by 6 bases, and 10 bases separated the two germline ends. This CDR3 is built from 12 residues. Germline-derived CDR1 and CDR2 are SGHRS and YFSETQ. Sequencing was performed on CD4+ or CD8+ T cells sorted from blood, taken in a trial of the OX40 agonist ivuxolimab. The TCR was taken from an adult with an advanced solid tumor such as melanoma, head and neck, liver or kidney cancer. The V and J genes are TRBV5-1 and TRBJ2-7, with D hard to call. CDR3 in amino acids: CASSSSPPEQYF. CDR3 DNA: TGCGCCAGCAGCTCCTCTCCTCCCGAGCAGTACTTC. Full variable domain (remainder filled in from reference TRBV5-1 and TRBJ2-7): KAGVTQTPRYLIKTRGQQVTLSCSPISGHRSVSWYQQTPGQGLQFLFEYFSETQRNKGNFPGRFSGRQFSNSRSEMNVSTLELGDSALYLCASSSSPPEQYFGPGTRLTVT.